The 27 T cell receptor beta chains below all came from one sample that was sequenced in a study of naive and memory T cell subsets (dated by TCRdb to the late 2010s). Using 3' ligation of a UMI-containing oligonucleotide to TCR cDNA, the study laid out a robust and sensitive protocol to amplify, sequence and analyze TCRs. Library preparation was by 5' RACE. TCRdb records Illumina MiSeq as the sequencer. Four rounds of PCR, run with the SP2 primer together with nested alpha and beta constant region primers, were used to amplify the ligated cDNA. TCRdb took the public reads, trimmed them with fastp at Q25, ran MiXCR for clone calling and kept in-frame beta chains. When rows share a CDR3 protein, they turn into one entry using the most common DNA and genes. Present in this sample are about 62,000 distinct CDR3 sequences, 8% of which were seen just once. The ten largest clones represent 19% of the sample.

Receptors were obtained from a female donor in good health.

This clonotype was detected a few times. The chain uses TRBV4-1 and TRBJ2-1, with 13 bases identical to TRBD2. This CDR3 has 19 amino acids. Germline V gene sequence: CDR1 MGHRA, CDR2 YSYEKL. V lost 2 bases and J lost 4; bases outside the gene matches: 11. For the CDR3, the DNA is TGCGCCAGCAGCCAATCGTTTCGACTAGCGGGGGGCCCATACAATGAGCAGTTCTTC. Its protein product is CASSQSFRLAGGPYNEQFF.

This clonotype has a handful of counts. Here the CDR3 reads CASSLVLAGNTEAFF. The DNA of the CDR3 is TGTGCCAGCAGTTTAGTATTGGCGGGGAACACTGAAGCTTTCTTT. The chain has TRBV27 and TRBJ1-1; D gene unclear. V lost 2 bases, J lost 1 base, and 11 bases lay in between. Per germline, CDR1 MNHEY and CDR2 SMNVEV (reference sequence). CDR3 length: 15 residues.

The chain combines TRBV24-1 with TRBJ2-5, with 8 bases aligning to TRBD2. With V trimmed by 8 bases and J by 4 bases, 2 bases remained unmatched. Germline CDR1 and CDR2: KGHDR and SFDVKD. The CDR3 length is 12 residues. The DNA for the CDR3 is TGTGCCACCACTCGGGGGGGAGAGACCCAGTACTTC. Its protein is CATTRGGETQYF.

In its sample, this clonotype was seen many times. The genes are TRBV28 and TRBJ1-1; 8 bases are a match to TRBD1. V lost 0 bases to trimming and J lost 5 bases; unmatched junction nucleotides: 5. Germline V CDR1 and CDR2: MDHEN, SYDVKM. This CDR3 region has 15 residues. CDR3 DNA: TGTGCCAGCAGTTTATGGGGGACAGGTCGGACTGAAGCTTTCTTT. This translates into CASSLWGTGRTEAFF. Full variable domain (rest looked up from reference TRBV28 and TRBJ1-1): DVKVTQSSRYLVKRTGEKVFLECVQDMDHENMFWYRQDPGLGLRLIYFSYDVKMKEKGDIPEGYSVSREKKERFSLILESASTNQTSMYLCASSLWGTGRTEAFFGQGTRLTVV.

In its sample, this clonotype was seen many times. This chain joins TRBV5-6 and TRBJ1-5; D is undetermined. Germline V gives CDR1 SGHDT, CDR2 YYEEEE. V was trimmed by 2 bases and J by 1 base, leaving 16 bases between them. The CDR3 runs to 17 residues. The DNA for the CDR3 is TGTGCCAGCAGCTTATTGTCGGGCGCGGGGAGCAATCAGCCCCAGCATTTT. It codes for CASSLLSGAGSNQPQHF.

This CDR3 reads CSARGFLAASYEQYF. Here the CDR3 DNA reads TGCAGTGCCAGGGGTTTTCTAGCGGCATCCTACGAGCAGTACTTC. The chain links TRBV20-1 to TRBJ2-7, with a possible D match to TRBD2 (7 bases). The ends were cut back, 6 bases at V and 1 base at J, with 19 bases in the middle. The CDR3 length is 15 residues. Germline V lookup: CDR1 DFQATT, CDR2 SNEGSKA (reference sequence).

The rearrangement links TRBV12-3 or TRBV12-4 to TRBJ2-3; D might be TRBD1 (5 bases). This CDR3 has 13 amino acids. Trimming left V 5 bases short and J 4 bases short, with 10 bases between. CDR3 residues: CASSKTRADTQYF. Here the CDR3 DNA reads TGTGCCAGCAGTAAGACCAGGGCAGATACGCAGTATTTT.

The sample holds many counts of this clonotype. The CDR3 region is CASSPGATLGYGYTF. Here the CDR3 DNA reads TGTGCCAGCAGCCCGGGGGCGACCCTAGGCTATGGCTACACCTTC. This chain uses TRBV9 with TRBJ1-2, with D possibly being TRBD1 (6 bases). Looked up from germline, CDR1 is SGDLS and CDR2 is YYNGEE. CDR3 size: 15 residues. Trimming removed 4 bases from V and 4 bases from J, with 17 bases in between.

The rearrangement uses TRBV7-8 and TRBJ2-1, with 10 nucleotides matching TRBD1. CDR3 length: 15 amino acids. Trimming removed 5 bases from V and 5 bases from J; junction bases left unmatched: 6. CDR1 is SGHVS, CDR2 FQNEAQ, per germline. This CDR3 is CASSIRDRGHNEQFF. The CDR3 DNA reads as TGTGCCAGCAGCATCCGGGACAGGGGTCACAATGAGCAGTTCTTC.

V gene TRBV5-1 combines with J gene TRBJ2-5, with TRBD1 matching over 7 bases. Trimming at V came to 1 base and at J to 5 bases, leaving 2 bases not matched to a gene. Germline CDR1 is SGHRS and CDR2 is YFSETQ. The CDR3 consists of 13 residues. The CDR3 loop is CASSLRGRETQYF. In DNA, the CDR3 is TGCGCCAGCAGCTTGAGGGGGCGTGAGACCCAGTACTTC.

This clonotype was detected ten times or more. V and J are TRBV30 and TRBJ1-5; D not certain. V was pared by 1 base and J by 2 bases, with 15 bases between. This CDR3 comprises 16 residues. Germline CDR1 GTSNPN, CDR2 SVGIG (reference sequence). This CDR3 reads CAWSDLGRPGNQPQHF. The DNA for the CDR3 is TGTGCCTGGAGTGACCTCGGCAGGCCTGGCAATCAGCCCCAGCATTTT.

The chain combines TRBV28 with TRBJ1-2, with TRBD1 matching 7 bases. This CDR3 contains 17 residues. The junction had 16 bases not matched to a gene; V was cut back by 5 bases and J by 4 bases. Germline V gene data show CDR1 as MDHEN and CDR2 as SYDVKM. CDR3 loop: CASSSSTGLGNLYGYTF. In nucleotides, the CDR3 is TGTGCCAGCAGTAGCTCGACAGGGTTGGGGAATCTCTATGGCTACACCTTC.

As DNA, the CDR3 is TGTGCCAGCAGTCCATTGGTGTTGGGGAGGGAGAACACCGGGGAGCTGTTTTTT. Translated, it gives CASSPLVLGRENTGELFF. V and J are TRBV12-3 or TRBV12-4 and TRBJ2-2; 7 bases line up with TRBD2. This CDR3 region has 18 residues. The ends lost 5 bases at V and 1 base at J; junction bases unmatched: 13.

V and J are TRBV19 and TRBJ2-2; D gene uncertain. The CDR3 runs to 13 residues. Deletions cut 6 bases from V and 3 bases from J, with 8 bases between. Per germline, CDR1 LNHDA and CDR2 SQIVND (reference sequence). This CDR3 reads CASSPIYTGELFF. The CDR3, as DNA: TGTGCCAGTAGCCCAATTTACACCGGGGAGCTGTTTTTT.

The chain employs TRBV11-2 and TRBJ2-5; the D is unclear. The ends were cut back, 1 base at V and 1 base at J, with 16 bases in the middle. The CDR3 is made up of 17 amino acids. Looked up from germline, CDR1 is SGHAT and CDR2 is FQNNGV. The CDR3 reads CASSLGRQTSLQETQYF. The CDR3 DNA is TGTGCCAGCAGCTTAGGACGGCAGACTTCCCTCCAAGAGACCCAGTACTTC.

V and J are TRBV12-3 or TRBV12-4 and TRBJ2-3, with D unclear. The length of the CDR3 is 14 residues. V was trimmed by 4 bases and J by 2 bases, leaving 10 bases between them. The CDR3 DNA reads TGTGCCAGCAGTTCCAGGATAAACACAGATACGCAGTATTTT. Translation gives CASSSRINTDTQYF.

This clonotype was detected only once. V gene TRBV2 combines with J gene TRBJ2-7; possible D gene TRBD2, 5 bases. CDR3 length: 15 amino acids. Trimming left V 4 bases short and J 8 bases short, with 21 bases between. From germline, CDR1 is SNHLY and CDR2 FYNNEI. The CDR3 is CASSALGPGMEQQYF. Written as DNA, the CDR3 is TGTGCCAGCAGTGCCCTGGGTCCCGGGATGGAGCAGCAGTACTTC.

The V call is TRBV7-6, the J call TRBJ2-5; TRBD2 matches at 7 bases. V lost 0 bases, J lost 4 bases, and 5 bases stayed unmatched. Germline CDR1 and CDR2: SGHVS and FNYEAQ. CDR3 length equals 15 residues. CDR3 loop: CASSLAGGIRETQYF. In nucleotides, the CDR3 is TGTGCCAGCAGCTTAGCCGGGGGGATAAGAGAGACCCAGTACTTC. Combining the CDR3 with reference TRBV7-6 and TRBJ2-5 gives the whole variable domain GAGVSQSPRYKVTKRGQDVALRCDPISGHVSLYWYRQALGQGPEFLTYFNYEAQQDKSGLPNDRFSAERPEGSISTLTIQRTEQRDSAMYRCASSLAGGIRETQYFGPGTRLLVL.

This clonotype occurred many times. At one boundary the junction diverges from the germline segment, which might be a read error. In DNA form, the CDR3 reads TGCGCCAGCAGTCAAGAACAGGGGGCTACTGAAGCTTTCTTT. Translating gives CASSQEQGATEAFF. The genes are TRBV4-1 and TRBJ1-1, with TRBD1 identical over 9 bases. The germline V gene has CDR1 MGHRA and CDR2 YSYEKL. The CDR3 contains 14 residues.

This clonotype was seen a handful of times. The rearrangement links TRBV18 to TRBJ2-7; either TRBD1 or TRBD2 may fit D (6 bases each). CDR3 length equals 15 residues. The V end was cut by 4 bases, the J end by 1 base, with 14 bases between. Germline CDR1 KGHSH, CDR2 LQKENI. CDR3 sequence (DNA): TGTGCCAGCTCACGGGGGGCGGCTGATTCCTACGAGCAGTACTTC. This codes for CASSRGAADSYEQYF. Filled out from reference TRBV18 and TRBJ2-7, the complete variable domain reads NAGVMQNPRHLVRRRGQEARLRCSPMKGHSHVYWYRQLPEEGLKFMVYLQKENIIDESGMPKERFSAEFPKEGPSILRIQQVVRGDSAAYFCASSRGAADSYEQYFGPGTRLTVT.

This clonotype appeared a few times. V and J are TRBV4-2 and TRBJ1-1; 7 bases match TRBD1. With 4 bases clipped from V and 1 base from J, the junction kept 6 bases outside the gene matches. CDR3 length equals 15 residues. The V gene's germline CDR1 is LGHNA and CDR2 YNFKEQ. CDR3 coding DNA: TGTGCCAGCAGCCCGTATAGACAGGGGAACACTGAAGCTTTCTTT. Its translation is CASSPYRQGNTEAFF.

This clonotype was counted at least ten times. J is TRBJ1-1 and V is TRBV11-2, with a weak D call TRBD1 (6 bases). In germline, CDR1 is SGHAT, CDR2 FQNNGV. Deletions cut 2 bases from V and 7 bases from J, with 14 bases between. The CDR3 extends over 14 amino acids. For the CDR3, the DNA is TGTGCCAGCAGCTTAAATCCAGGGGCGAATGAAGCTTTCTTT. It is translated as CASSLNPGANEAFF.

This clonotype was recorded at least ten times. The chain uses TRBV27 and TRBJ1-1; TRBD1 matches 8 bases. Germline CDR1 MNHEY, CDR2 SMNVEV (reference sequence). The CDR3 has 16 residues. With V trimmed by 3 bases and J by 6 bases, 12 bases remained unmatched. For the CDR3, the DNA is TGTGCCAGCAGTTTGAGATACAGGGGGATCTACGCTGAAGCTTTCTTT. This gives the protein CASSLRYRGIYAEAFF.

This clonotype has just a few counts. The rearrangement uses TRBV29-1 and TRBJ1-2; D perhaps matches TRBD1 (6 bases). V lost 7 bases and J lost 2, with 14 bases in between. Germline CDR1 is SQVTM and CDR2 is ANQGSEA. CDR3 size: 13 residues. The CDR3 loop reads CSATDSYNYGYTF. In nucleotides, the CDR3 is TGCAGCGCAACGGACAGCTACAACTATGGCTACACCTTC.

This clonotype turned up a few times. V gene TRBV28 combines with J gene TRBJ1-3, with a weak D call TRBD1 (6 bases). Germline assignment: CDR1 MDHEN and CDR2 SYDVKM. The CDR3 covers 15 residues. V was cut by 2 bases and J by 0 bases, with 8 bases left in between. CDR3 amino acids: CASSLGTSSGNTIYF. The CDR3, as DNA: TGTGCCAGCAGTTTAGGGACATCCTCTGGAAACACCATATATTTT.

There are a few counts of this clonotype. The V and J genes are TRBV7-6 and TRBJ1-2; 11 positions match TRBD1. The CDR3 totals 15 residues. Trimming removed 1 base from V and 4 bases from J; junction bases left unmatched: 2. Per the germline V gene, CDR1 is SGHVS and CDR2 is FNYEAQ. CDR3 sequence reads: CASSLGGTGGYGYTF. In DNA form, the CDR3 reads TGTGCCAGCAGCTTAGGTGGGACAGGGGGCTATGGCTACACCTTC.

The chain is built from TRBV9 and TRBJ2-1; D might be TRBD2 (6 bases). The CDR3 runs to 15 residues. The germline V gene encodes CDR1 SGDLS and CDR2 YYNGEE. The germline V and J ends were trimmed by 4 bases and 3 bases, with 14 bases remaining between them. CDR3 nucleotides: TGTGCCAGCAGCCAGATGGGGGGTTACTACAATGAGCAGTTCTTC. Its translation: CASSQMGGYYNEQFF.